The rows below give T cell receptor beta chains drawn from one sample of a study of Graves' ophthalmopathy and Graves' hyperthyroidism. A single record per CDR3 protein comes from TCRdb applying MiXCR to the multiplex PCR reads. The sample has about 390,000 distinct CDR3 sequences, roughly a sixth seen once. The specimen was peripheral blood. The receptors here all came from an adult woman with stable Graves' hyperthyroidism. Both conserved end residues are part of each CDR3. A D gene is named only where the DNA matches it firmly. Size is stated for part of the rows, as once, few or many counts, or as a class when the clone is expanded.

CDR3 length	D gene	clone size	J gene	V gene	CDR3 protein	CDR3 DNA
14	NA	many	TRBJ2-5	TRBV5-1	CASSSLYFQETQYF	TGCGCCAGCAGCTCGCTTTACTTCCAAGAGACCCAGTACTTC
16	TRBD2	many	TRBJ2-5	TRBV24-1	CATSYSPLGGEETQYF	TGTGCCACCAGTTACTCCCCCCTCGGGGGGGAGGAGACCCAGTACTTC
17	NA	many	TRBJ1-1	TRBV15	CATSRDDGPWENTEAFF	TGTGCCACCAGCAGAGATGATGGGCCTTGGGAGAACACTGAAGCTTTCTTT
19	NA	NA	TRBJ1-2	TRBV4-2	CASSQQYSMSDEVNYGYTF	TGTGCCAGCAGCCAACAATATTCGATGTCCGACGAAGTTAACTATGGCTACACCTTC
17	TRBD1	many	TRBJ1-2	TRBV7-2	CASSTPARTGRNYGYTF	TGTGCCAGCAGCACCCCCGCTCGGACAGGGCGGAACTATGGCTACACCTTC
15	NA	few	TRBJ2-7	TRBV18	CASSPPDGSSYEQYF	TGTGCCAGCTCACCACCGGACGGGAGCTCCTACGAGCAGTACTTC
15	NA	NA	TRBJ1-2	TRBV15	CATSRDRGRGYGYTF	TGTGCCACCAGCAGAGACAGGGGTAGGGGCTATGGCTACACCTTC
16	TRBD2	few	TRBJ2-2	TRBV11-1	CASSPTSGTNTGELFF	TGTGCCAGCAGCCCGACTAGCGGGACCAACACCGGGGAGCTGTTTTTT
14	NA	many	TRBJ1-2	TRBV19	CASSMSQGGYGYTF	TGTGCCAGTAGTATGAGTCAGGGTGGATATGGCTACACCTTC
10	NA	many	TRBJ2-7	TRBV20-1	CSAIMGEQYF	TGCAGTGCTATAATGGGTGAGCAGTACTTC
12	NA	NA	TRBJ2-2	TRBV7-8	CASSPTGGELFF	TGTGCCAGCAGCCCCACGGGCGGGGAGCTGTTTTTT
12	NA	once	TRBJ1-2	TRBV2	CASSGGGRVNTF	TGTGCCAGCAGTGGTGGGGGGCGCGTGAACACCTTC
12	TRBD1	few	TRBJ2-7	TRBV5-1	CASRDREYEQYF	TGCGCCAGCAGGGACAGGGAATACGAGCAGTACTTC
13	TRBD1	NA	TRBJ2-7	TRBV11-2	CASSGQGFIEQYF	TGTGCCAGCAGCGGACAGGGTTTTATCGAGCAGTACTTC
15	TRBD1	many	TRBJ2-2	TRBV27	CASSPGTDITGELFF	TGTGCCAGCAGTCCTGGGACAGACATTACCGGGGAGCTGTTTTTT
14	TRBD1	many	TRBJ2-2	TRBV30	CAWSRQGDTGELFF	TGTGCCTGGAGTCGACAGGGGGACACCGGGGAGCTGTTTTTT
13	NA	many	TRBJ2-7	TRBV2	CASILDKGTLQYF	TGTGCCAGCATCCTTGACAAGGGGACCTTACAGTACTTC
12	NA	NA	TRBJ2-7	TRBV4-2	CASSQDRYEQYF	TGTGCCAGCAGCCAAGATCGCTACGAGCAGTACTTC
16	TRBD1	many	TRBJ2-2	TRBV2	CASKTGPASNTGELFF	TGTGCCAGCAAGACAGGGCCCGCCTCGAACACCGGGGAGCTGTTTTTT
16	TRBD1	many	TRBJ1-6	TRBV27	CASRILLGTANSPLHF	TGTGCCAGCAGGATCCTGCTGGGGACAGCTAATTCACCCCTCCACTTT
17	TRBD1	NA	TRBJ2-6	TRBV5-1	CASSPGTASSGANVLTF	TGCGCCAGCAGCCCCGGGACAGCCTCTTCTGGGGCCAACGTCCTGACTTTC
13	NA	many	TRBJ1-1	TRBV2	CASSDQDVTEAFF	TGTGCCAGCAGTGACCAGGACGTCACTGAAGCTTTCTTT
13	NA	NA	TRBJ2-5	TRBV20-1	CSAEVLAGETQYF	TGCAGTGCTGAGGTACTAGCAGGAGAGACCCAGTACTTC
13	NA	many	TRBJ1-1	TRBV25-1	CASELDGGAEASF	TGTGCCAGCGAACTGGACGGAGGGGCTGAAGCTTCCTTT
16	TRBD2	NA	TRBJ2-7	TRBV2	CASSGGASGRKYEQYF	TGTGCCAGCAGTGGAGGAGCTAGCGGGAGAAAGTACGAGCAGTACTTC
15	NA	many	TRBJ2-7	TRBV12-3/TRBV12-4	CASSLGRVASYEQYF	TGTGCCAGCAGTTTAGGCCGGGTCGCCTCCTACGAGCAGTACTTC
10	NA	many	TRBJ2-5	TRBV20-1	CSVYGETQYF	TGCAGTGTGTATGGAGAGACCCAGTACTTC
12	NA	NA	TRBJ1-2	TRBV2	CASTGRNYGYTF	TGTGCCAGCACAGGACGGAACTATGGCTACACCTTC
12	NA	many	TRBJ2-7	TRBV28	CASSLGQAKQYF	TGTGCCAGCAGTTTAGGGCAGGCGAAGCAGTACTTC
16	NA	many	TRBJ1-2	TRBV7-9	CASSSNALRVSVGYTF	TGTGCCAGCAGCTCCAACGCCCTCAGGGTTTCTGTTGGCTACACCTTC
14	NA	few	TRBJ1-2	TRBV19	CASSKGRANYGYTF	TGTGCCAGCTCTAAAGGACGGGCTAACTATGGCTACACCTTC
17	TRBD1	many	TRBJ2-2	TRBV12-5	CASGLVLGGADTGELFF	TGTGCTAGTGGTTTGGTCCTAGGGGGCGCGGACACCGGGGAGCTGTTTTTT
13	NA	many	TRBJ2-5	TRBV7-2	CASSRAEGETQYF	TGTGCCAGCAGCAGAGCGGAGGGGGAGACCCAGTACTTC
16	NA	NA	TRBJ1-1	TRBV28	CASSSRSWEMNTEVFF	TGTGCCAGCAGTTCCCGATCGTGGGAGATGAACACTGAAGTTTTCTTT
13	NA	NA	TRBJ1-2	TRBV6-2/TRBV6-3	CASRGTADYGYTF	TGTGCCAGCAGGGGGACGGCGGACTATGGCTACACCTTC
12	NA	many	TRBJ2-7	TRBV6-1	CASSPPRYEQYF	TGTGCCAGCAGTCCCCCGCGCTACGAGCAGTACTTC
15	NA	many	TRBJ1-1	TRBV12-3/TRBV12-4	CASSLDRLIRTEAFF	TGTGCCAGCAGTTTGGACAGATTGATCCGCACTGAAGCTTTCTTT
15	TRBD2	many	TRBJ2-7	TRBV27	CASSTGLAGGNEQYF	TGTGCCAGCAGCACGGGACTAGCGGGAGGCAACGAGCAGTACTTC
17	NA	many	TRBJ1-5	TRBV6-9	CASSYFPRSERVSAQHF	TGTGCCAGCAGTTATTTTCCGCGAAGTGAAAGGGTGTCGGCCCAGCATTTT
15	TRBD1	many	TRBJ2-5	TRBV5-1	CASRPGDRAPETQYF	TGCGCCAGCAGGCCGGGGGACAGGGCACCGGAGACCCAGTACTTC
18	TRBD1	NA	TRBJ1-5	TRBV6-1	CASSERGTALYSNQPQHF	TGTGCCAGCAGTGAACGGGGGACAGCCCTTTATAGCAATCAGCCCCAGCATTTT
17	NA	few	TRBJ2-3	TRBV20-1	CSARDLALKRVTDTQYF	TGCAGTGCTAGGGACCTGGCCCTAAAGCGGGTCACAGATACGCAGTATTTT
14	NA	many	TRBJ2-5	TRBV9	CASSVDGMGETQYF	TGTGCCAGCAGCGTAGATGGGATGGGAGAGACCCAGTACTTC
18	TRBD2	few	TRBJ2-2	TRBV12-3/TRBV12-4	CASSHRTSGMLNTGELFF	TGTGCCAGCAGTCACCGGACTAGCGGGATGCTCAACACCGGGGAGCTGTTTTTT
13	NA	NA	TRBJ2-7	TRBV29-1	CSVRDPSLYEQYF	TGCAGCGTTCGGGACCCCTCCCTCTACGAGCAGTACTTC
11	NA	many	TRBJ2-5	TRBV25-1	CASRGVETQYF	TGTGCCAGCAGGGGTGTCGAGACCCAGTACTTC
14	NA	many	TRBJ2-7	TRBV20-1	CSARGLSGRYEQYF	TGCAGTGCTAGAGGCCTTAGCGGTCGCTACGAGCAGTACTTC
13	NA	few	TRBJ1-3	TRBV7-9	CASSLVEGNTIYF	TGTGCCAGCAGCTTAGTAGAGGGAAACACCATATATTTT
17	TRBD2	many	TRBJ2-7	TRBV27	CASSRFAPGLAGGEQYF	TGTGCCAGCAGCAGATTCGCCCCGGGACTAGCGGGAGGTGAGCAGTACTTC
15	NA	many	TRBJ1-6	TRBV18	CASSPEVQRNSPLHF	TGTGCCAGCTCACCAGAAGTCCAACGAAATTCACCCCTCCACTTT
16	NA	few	TRBJ2-4	TRBV12-3/TRBV12-4	CASSLAGPEAKNIQYF	TGTGCCAGCAGTTTAGCGGGACCTGAAGCCAAAAACATTCAGTACTTC
14	TRBD1	NA	TRBJ1-6	TRBV11-2	CASSRDRLNSPLHF	TGTGCCAGCAGCCGGGACAGACTGAATTCACCCCTCCACTTT
11	NA	many	TRBJ2-5	TRBV28	CASSFVETQYF	TGTGCCAGCAGTTTTGTAGAGACCCAGTACTTC
14	TRBD1	many	TRBJ1-2	TRBV7-9	CASSPSDRGYGYTF	TGTGCCAGCAGCCCTTCGGACAGGGGGTATGGCTACACCTTC
19	NA	once	TRBJ1-1	TRBV18	CASTNPGHSPEYWNTEAFF	TGTGCCAGCACTAATCCGGGACACTCACCGGAATATTGGAACACTGAAGCTTTCTTT
16	NA	many	TRBJ1-5	TRBV12-3/TRBV12-4	CASSFAGFLGNQPQHF	TGTGCCAGCAGTTTTGCGGGGTTCCTGGGCAATCAGCCCCAGCATTTT
16	NA	many	TRBJ2-7	TRBV20-1	CSARDNRRGYSYEQYF	TGCAGTGCTAGAGATAACCGTAGGGGCTACTCCTACGAGCAGTACTTC